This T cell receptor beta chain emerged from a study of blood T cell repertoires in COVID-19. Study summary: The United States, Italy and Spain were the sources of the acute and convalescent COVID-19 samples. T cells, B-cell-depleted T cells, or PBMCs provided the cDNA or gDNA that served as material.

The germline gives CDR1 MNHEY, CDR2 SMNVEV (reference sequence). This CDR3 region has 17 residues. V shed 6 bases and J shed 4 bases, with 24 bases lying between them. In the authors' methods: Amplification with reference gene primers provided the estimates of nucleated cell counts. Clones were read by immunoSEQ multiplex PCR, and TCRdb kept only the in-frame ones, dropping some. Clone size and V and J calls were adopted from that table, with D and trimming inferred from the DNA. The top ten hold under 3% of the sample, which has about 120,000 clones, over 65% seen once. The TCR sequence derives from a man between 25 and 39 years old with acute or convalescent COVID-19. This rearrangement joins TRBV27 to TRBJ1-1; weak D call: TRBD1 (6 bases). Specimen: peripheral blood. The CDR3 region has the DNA TGTGCCAGCAGCCCGACCCACCGTTTACAGGGCCCCACTGAAGCTTTCTTT. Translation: CASSPTHRLQGPTEAFF.